This is a list of T cell receptor beta chains from one sample in a study of T cell repertoires in cytomegalovirus infection. MiXCR, run by TCRdb on the reads, gives a single entry per CDR3 protein. The sample has approximately 490,000 distinct CDR3 sequences, about 10% seen once. Sequencing was carried out using PBMCs. These receptors were collected from a human donor in good health (CMV status not recorded). Some clones in this sample may be carry-over from other donors' samples. Both conserved end residues are part of each CDR3. A D gene is named only where the DNA matches it firmly. Clone size is not always given. Where it is, it says once, few, many or a class for expanded clones.

clone_size: -; j_call: TRBJ2-2; cdr3_length: 16; d_call: TRBD1; v_call: TRBV2; cdr3_aa: CASTGSDRVNTGELFF; cdr3_nt: TGTGCCAGCACGGGATCGGACAGGGTGAACACCGGGGAGCTGTTTTTT
clone_size: few; j_call: TRBJ1-2; cdr3_length: 13; d_call: TRBD1; v_call: TRBV5-1; cdr3_aa: CASSSTGTYGYTF; cdr3_nt: TGCGCCAGCAGCTCGACAGGGACCTATGGCTACACCTTC
clone_size: many; j_call: TRBJ2-1; cdr3_length: 14; d_call: -; v_call: TRBV6-6; cdr3_aa: CASINNRDHNEQFF; cdr3_nt: TGTGCCAGCATTAACAACAGGGACCACAATGAGCAGTTCTTC
clone_size: few; j_call: TRBJ1-6; cdr3_length: 12; d_call: -; v_call: TRBV12-3/TRBV12-4; cdr3_aa: CASSLKGSPLHF; cdr3_nt: TGTGCCAGCAGTTTGAAGGGTTCACCCCTCCACTTT
clone_size: many; j_call: TRBJ2-5; cdr3_length: 14; d_call: TRBD2; v_call: TRBV12-3/TRBV12-4; cdr3_aa: CASSLASGAETQYF; cdr3_nt: TGTGCCAGCAGTTTGGCTAGCGGGGCAGAGACCCAGTACTTC
clone_size: -; j_call: TRBJ1-6; cdr3_length: 15; d_call: -; v_call: TRBV3-1; cdr3_aa: CASSQDGIYNSPLHF; cdr3_nt: TGTGCCAGCAGCCAAGACGGCATCTATAATTCACCCCTCCACTTT
clone_size: many; j_call: TRBJ2-1; cdr3_length: 17; d_call: -; v_call: TRBV28; cdr3_aa: CASSPLGTEGIYNEQFF; cdr3_nt: TGTGCCAGCAGCCCTTTGGGCACCGAGGGGATCTACAATGAGCAGTTCTTC
clone_size: -; j_call: TRBJ1-1; cdr3_length: 13; d_call: -; v_call: TRBV6-2/TRBV6-3; cdr3_aa: CASSSVLNTEAFF; cdr3_nt: TGTGCCAGCAGTTCCGTCCTGAACACTGAAGCTTTCTTT
clone_size: many; j_call: TRBJ2-5; cdr3_length: 16; d_call: TRBD1; v_call: TRBV6-5; cdr3_aa: CASSYSRTGLRETQYF; cdr3_nt: TGTGCCAGCAGTTACTCGAGGACAGGGTTAAGAGAGACCCAGTACTTC
clone_size: many; j_call: TRBJ1-2; cdr3_length: 15; d_call: -; v_call: TRBV7-9; cdr3_aa: CASSLALQTNYGYTF; cdr3_nt: TGTGCCAGCAGCTTAGCGTTACAGACTAACTATGGCTACACCTTC
clone_size: many; j_call: TRBJ2-1; cdr3_length: 14; d_call: TRBD2; v_call: TRBV28; cdr3_aa: CASRGTSGINEQFF; cdr3_nt: TGTGCCAGCAGAGGGACTAGCGGGATCAATGAGCAGTTCTTC
clone_size: many; j_call: TRBJ1-1; cdr3_length: 12; d_call: -; v_call: TRBV7-2; cdr3_aa: CASSLEGPEAFF; cdr3_nt: TGTGCCAGCAGCTTAGAAGGCCCTGAAGCTTTCTTT
clone_size: many; j_call: TRBJ2-3; cdr3_length: 14; d_call: -; v_call: TRBV6-5; cdr3_aa: CASSYRDVTDTQYF; cdr3_nt: TGTGCCAGCAGTTATCGGGACGTTACAGATACGCAGTATTTT
clone_size: -; j_call: TRBJ1-2; cdr3_length: 14; d_call: -; v_call: TRBV3-1; cdr3_aa: CASSPGGIRYGYTF; cdr3_nt: TGTGCCAGCAGCCCGGGGGGAATCCGCTATGGCTACACCTTC
clone_size: many; j_call: TRBJ1-5; cdr3_length: 14; d_call: -; v_call: TRBV7-8; cdr3_aa: CASSLAGMGKPQHF; cdr3_nt: TGTGCCAGCAGCTTAGCGGGGATGGGGAAGCCCCAGCATTTT
clone_size: -; j_call: TRBJ1-4; cdr3_length: 15; d_call: TRBD1; v_call: TRBV5-6; cdr3_aa: CASSGGTVPNEKLFF; cdr3_nt: TGTGCCAGCAGCGGGGGGACAGTTCCTAATGAAAAACTGTTTTTT
clone_size: many; j_call: TRBJ1-5; cdr3_length: 14; d_call: -; v_call: TRBV7-9; cdr3_aa: CASSAPVGMQPQHF; cdr3_nt: TGTGCCAGCAGCGCACCGGTCGGGATGCAGCCCCAGCATTTT
clone_size: many; j_call: TRBJ2-7; cdr3_length: 15; d_call: -; v_call: TRBV7-6; cdr3_aa: CASSLGGTLTYEQYF; cdr3_nt: TGTGCCAGCAGCTTAGGGGGGACCTTAACCTACGAGCAGTACTTC
clone_size: -; j_call: TRBJ1-2; cdr3_length: 16; d_call: TRBD1; v_call: TRBV18; cdr3_aa: CASSPQFKQGTNGYTF; cdr3_nt: TGTGCCAGCTCACCACAGTTTAAACAGGGGACAAATGGCTACACCTTC
clone_size: many; j_call: TRBJ1-4; cdr3_length: 14; d_call: -; v_call: TRBV6-6; cdr3_aa: CASIERLPNEKLFF; cdr3_nt: TGTGCCAGCATCGAGAGGCTACCTAATGAAAAACTGTTTTTT
clone_size: -; j_call: TRBJ1-4; cdr3_length: 13; d_call: -; v_call: TRBV7-9; cdr3_aa: CASSWDGYEKLFF; cdr3_nt: TGTGCCAGCAGCTGGGACGGCTATGAAAAACTGTTTTTT
clone_size: few; j_call: TRBJ2-7; cdr3_length: 13; d_call: -; v_call: TRBV3-1; cdr3_aa: CASSADYSYEQYF; cdr3_nt: TGTGCCAGCAGCGCAGACTACTCCTACGAGCAGTACTTC
clone_size: many; j_call: TRBJ1-2; cdr3_length: 12; d_call: -; v_call: TRBV7-2; cdr3_aa: CASSKGGYGYTF; cdr3_nt: TGTGCCAGCAGCAAGGGGGGCTATGGCTACACCTTC
clone_size: -; j_call: TRBJ2-7; cdr3_length: 16; d_call: -; v_call: TRBV3-1; cdr3_aa: CASSWLRGPGSYEQYF; cdr3_nt: TGTGCCAGCAGTTGGCTCCGGGGCCCGGGTTCCTACGAGCAGTACTTC
clone_size: many; j_call: TRBJ2-3; cdr3_length: 14; d_call: -; v_call: TRBV7-2; cdr3_aa: CASSASPITDTQYF; cdr3_nt: TGTGCCAGCAGCGCAAGCCCGATCACAGATACGCAGTATTTT
clone_size: many; j_call: TRBJ2-1; cdr3_length: 13; d_call: TRBD2; v_call: TRBV7-8; cdr3_aa: CASSLGGGRDEFF; cdr3_nt: TGTGCCAGCAGCTTAGGGGGGGGTAGGGATGAGTTCTTC
clone_size: -; j_call: TRBJ1-4; cdr3_length: 15; d_call: TRBD1; v_call: TRBV5-1; cdr3_aa: CASSHTGTANEKLFF; cdr3_nt: TGCGCCAGCAGCCACACCGGGACAGCTAATGAAAAACTGTTTTTT
clone_size: many; j_call: TRBJ2-1; cdr3_length: 15; d_call: TRBD2; v_call: TRBV5-4; cdr3_aa: CASSPTSGSYNEQFF; cdr3_nt: TGTGCCAGCAGCCCTACTAGCGGGAGTTACAATGAGCAGTTCTTC
clone_size: many; j_call: TRBJ1-2; cdr3_length: 17; d_call: -; v_call: TRBV4-1; cdr3_aa: CASSQDRDLGQASGYTF; cdr3_nt: TGCGCCAGCAGCCAAGATCGGGATTTGGGGCAAGCAAGTGGCTACACCTTC
clone_size: few; j_call: TRBJ2-3; cdr3_length: 16; d_call: TRBD1; v_call: TRBV7-6; cdr3_aa: CASSLMWTGVSDTQYF; cdr3_nt: TGTGCCAGCAGCTTAATGTGGACAGGGGTCTCAGATACGCAGTATTTT
clone_size: many; j_call: TRBJ1-1; cdr3_length: 15; d_call: -; v_call: TRBV6-4; cdr3_aa: CASSDSYTRPAEAFF; cdr3_nt: TGTGCCAGCAGTGACTCATACACCCGGCCCGCTGAAGCTTTCTTT
clone_size: many; j_call: TRBJ2-7; cdr3_length: 15; d_call: TRBD1; v_call: TRBV5-1; cdr3_aa: CASSLLGTGTYEQYF; cdr3_nt: TGCGCCAGCAGCCTCCTGGGGACAGGGACCTACGAGCAGTACTTC
clone_size: many; j_call: TRBJ2-1; cdr3_length: 14; d_call: TRBD2; v_call: TRBV18; cdr3_aa: CASSPGLATNEQFF; cdr3_nt: TGTGCCAGCTCCCCGGGACTAGCGACCAATGAGCAGTTCTTC
clone_size: many; j_call: TRBJ1-2; cdr3_length: 17; d_call: -; v_call: TRBV28; cdr3_aa: CASSTPGTLSVRYGYTF; cdr3_nt: TGTGCCAGCAGTACACCCGGGACATTAAGCGTTAGATATGGCTACACCTTC
clone_size: many; j_call: TRBJ1-6; cdr3_length: 13; d_call: -; v_call: TRBV7-2; cdr3_aa: CASSLAREAPLHF; cdr3_nt: TGTGCCAGCAGCTTAGCGAGGGAGGCACCCCTCCACTTT
clone_size: many; j_call: TRBJ2-1; cdr3_length: 16; d_call: TRBD2; v_call: TRBV9; cdr3_aa: CASSPPTSPGRNEQFF; cdr3_nt: TGTGCCAGCAGCCCCCCGACTAGCCCCGGCCGCAATGAGCAGTTCTTC
clone_size: -; j_call: TRBJ2-7; cdr3_length: 15; d_call: -; v_call: TRBV6-1; cdr3_aa: CASSETAGGAYEQYF; cdr3_nt: TGTGCCAGCAGTGAAACGGCAGGCGGCGCATACGAGCAGTACTTC
clone_size: -; j_call: TRBJ2-7; cdr3_length: 9; d_call: -; v_call: TRBV20-1; cdr3_aa: CSVSGGQYF; cdr3_nt: TGCAGTGTTAGTGGCGGGCAGTACTTC
clone_size: many; j_call: TRBJ2-7; cdr3_length: 16; d_call: -; v_call: TRBV5-1; cdr3_aa: CASSPLGGTLAYEQYF; cdr3_nt: TGCGCCAGCAGCCCATTAGGCGGGACGCTTGCCTACGAGCAGTACTTC
clone_size: many; j_call: TRBJ2-2; cdr3_length: 18; d_call: TRBD2; v_call: TRBV7-8; cdr3_aa: CASSSQNRASGRIGELFF; cdr3_nt: TGTGCCAGCAGCTCCCAAAACAGGGCTAGCGGGAGGATCGGGGAGCTGTTTTTT
clone_size: many; j_call: TRBJ2-7; cdr3_length: 15; d_call: -; v_call: TRBV7-2; cdr3_aa: CASSLDPGFRYEQYF; cdr3_nt: TGTGCCAGCAGCTTAGACCCGGGGTTTCGTTACGAGCAGTACTTC
clone_size: -; j_call: TRBJ2-7; cdr3_length: 13; d_call: -; v_call: TRBV25-1; cdr3_aa: CASSERVLPEQYF; cdr3_nt: TGTGCCAGCAGTGAACGGGTACTACCCGAGCAGTACTTC
clone_size: many; j_call: TRBJ2-1; cdr3_length: 15; d_call: -; v_call: TRBV7-3; cdr3_aa: CASSFGQGPSNEQFF; cdr3_nt: TGTGCCAGCAGCTTCGGGCAGGGCCCCTCCAATGAGCAGTTCTTC
clone_size: many; j_call: TRBJ2-3; cdr3_length: 16; d_call: TRBD2; v_call: TRBV28; cdr3_aa: CASSLGLAASTDTQYF; cdr3_nt: TGTGCCAGCAGTTTAGGGCTAGCGGCTAGCACAGATACGCAGTATTTT
clone_size: many; j_call: TRBJ1-5; cdr3_length: 14; d_call: TRBD1; v_call: TRBV12-3/TRBV12-4; cdr3_aa: CASSPGQLNQPQHF; cdr3_nt: TGTGCCAGCAGCCCGGGACAGCTCAATCAGCCCCAGCATTTT
clone_size: many; j_call: TRBJ2-7; cdr3_length: 15; d_call: -; v_call: TRBV3-1; cdr3_aa: CASSQDGRVGYEQYF; cdr3_nt: TGTGCCAGCAGCCAAGACGGCAGGGTGGGCTACGAGCAGTACTTC
clone_size: many; j_call: TRBJ1-1; cdr3_length: 14; d_call: -; v_call: TRBV30; cdr3_aa: CAWSVTGLNTEAFF; cdr3_nt: TGTGCCTGGAGTGTAACAGGATTGAACACTGAAGCTTTCTTT
clone_size: many; j_call: TRBJ1-5; cdr3_length: 15; d_call: -; v_call: TRBV7-2; cdr3_aa: CASSLEGASNQPQHF; cdr3_nt: TGTGCCAGCAGCTTAGAGGGAGCGAGCAATCAGCCCCAGCATTTT
clone_size: many; j_call: TRBJ2-2; cdr3_length: 17; d_call: TRBD2; v_call: TRBV6-5; cdr3_aa: CASSYTPQRGNTGELFF; cdr3_nt: TGTGCCAGCAGTTACACGCCACAGCGGGGGAACACCGGGGAGCTGTTTTTT
clone_size: -; j_call: TRBJ2-1; cdr3_length: 13; d_call: -; v_call: TRBV9; cdr3_aa: CASSVGGRDEQFF; cdr3_nt: TGTGCCAGCAGCGTAGGGGGAAGGGATGAGCAGTTCTTC
clone_size: many; j_call: TRBJ1-6; cdr3_length: 15; d_call: TRBD1; v_call: TRBV19; cdr3_aa: CASRPSDRPNSPLHF; cdr3_nt: TGTGCCAGTAGGCCGTCGGACAGGCCGAATTCACCCCTCCACTTT
clone_size: many; j_call: TRBJ2-3; cdr3_length: 15; d_call: TRBD2; v_call: TRBV7-2; cdr3_aa: CASSLRTSGTDTQYF; cdr3_nt: TGTGCCAGCAGCTTGAGGACTAGCGGCACAGATACGCAGTATTTT
clone_size: many; j_call: TRBJ2-5; cdr3_length: 15; d_call: TRBD1; v_call: TRBV7-2; cdr3_aa: CASSPRTGNAETQYF; cdr3_nt: TGTGCCAGCAGCCCTAGGACAGGGAACGCAGAGACCCAGTACTTC
clone_size: many; j_call: TRBJ1-5; cdr3_length: 16; d_call: TRBD1; v_call: TRBV18; cdr3_aa: CASSPRTGRGNQPQHF; cdr3_nt: TGTGCCAGCTCACCCCGGACAGGAAGAGGAAATCAGCCCCAGCATTTT
clone_size: many; j_call: TRBJ1-5; cdr3_length: 14; d_call: -; v_call: TRBV12-3/TRBV12-4; cdr3_aa: CASSFGAFNQPQHF; cdr3_nt: TGTGCCAGCAGTTTCGGAGCTTTCAATCAGCCCCAGCATTTT
clone_size: many; j_call: TRBJ2-7; cdr3_length: 14; d_call: TRBD1; v_call: TRBV6-5; cdr3_aa: CASSYQGQWYEQYF; cdr3_nt: TGTGCCAGCAGTTACCAGGGACAGTGGTACGAGCAGTACTTC
clone_size: few; j_call: TRBJ2-7; cdr3_length: 14; d_call: TRBD2; v_call: TRBV12-3/TRBV12-4; cdr3_aa: CASSPSGSAYEQYF; cdr3_nt: TGTGCCAGCAGCCCTAGCGGGAGCGCTTACGAGCAGTACTTC
clone_size: many; j_call: TRBJ2-1; cdr3_length: 16; d_call: TRBD2; v_call: TRBV7-7; cdr3_aa: CASSLGAGEGHNEQFF; cdr3_nt: TGTGCTAGCAGCTTAGGCGCGGGAGAAGGCCACAATGAGCAGTTCTTC
clone_size: -; j_call: TRBJ2-5; cdr3_length: 15; d_call: TRBD2; v_call: TRBV3-1; cdr3_aa: CASSQPGGGGETQYF; cdr3_nt: TGTGCCAGCAGCCAGCCCGGCGGGGGGGGAGAGACCCAGTACTTC